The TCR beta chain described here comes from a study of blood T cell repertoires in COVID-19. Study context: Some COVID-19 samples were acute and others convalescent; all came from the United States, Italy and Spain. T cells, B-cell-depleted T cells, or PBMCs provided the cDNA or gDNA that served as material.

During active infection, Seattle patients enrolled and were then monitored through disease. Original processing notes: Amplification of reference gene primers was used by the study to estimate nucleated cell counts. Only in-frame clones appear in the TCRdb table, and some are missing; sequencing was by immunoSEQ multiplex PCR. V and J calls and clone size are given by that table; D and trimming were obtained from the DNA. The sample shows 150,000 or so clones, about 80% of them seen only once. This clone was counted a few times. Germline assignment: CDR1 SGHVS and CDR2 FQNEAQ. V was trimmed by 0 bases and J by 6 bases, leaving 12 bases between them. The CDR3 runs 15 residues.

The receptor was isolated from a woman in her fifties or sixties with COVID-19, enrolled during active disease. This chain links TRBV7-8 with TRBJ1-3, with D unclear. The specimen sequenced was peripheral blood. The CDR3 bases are TGTGCCAGCAGCTTAGCAAGGACTCCGGTAAACACCATATATTTT. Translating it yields CASSLARTPVNTIYF.